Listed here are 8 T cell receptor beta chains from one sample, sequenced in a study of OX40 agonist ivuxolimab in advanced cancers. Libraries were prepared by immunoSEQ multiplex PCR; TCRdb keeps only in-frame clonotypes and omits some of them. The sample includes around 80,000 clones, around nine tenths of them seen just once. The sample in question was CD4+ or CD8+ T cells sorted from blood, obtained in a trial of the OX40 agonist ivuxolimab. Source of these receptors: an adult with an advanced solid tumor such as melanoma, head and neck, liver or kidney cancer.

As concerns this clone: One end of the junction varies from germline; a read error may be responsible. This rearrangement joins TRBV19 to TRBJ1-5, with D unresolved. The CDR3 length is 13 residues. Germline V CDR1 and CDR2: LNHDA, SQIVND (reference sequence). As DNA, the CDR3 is TGTGCAAGTATGGGATTGGGCAATCAGCCCCAGCATTTT. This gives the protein CASMGLGNQPQHF.

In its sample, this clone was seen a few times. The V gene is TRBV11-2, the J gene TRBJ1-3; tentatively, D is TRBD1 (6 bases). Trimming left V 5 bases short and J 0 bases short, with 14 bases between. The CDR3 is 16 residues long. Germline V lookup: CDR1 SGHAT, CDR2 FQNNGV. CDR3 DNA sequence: TGTGCCAGCAGCCGCATACAGGGCAGCTCTGGAAACACCATATATTTT. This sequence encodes CASSRIQGSSGNTIYF.

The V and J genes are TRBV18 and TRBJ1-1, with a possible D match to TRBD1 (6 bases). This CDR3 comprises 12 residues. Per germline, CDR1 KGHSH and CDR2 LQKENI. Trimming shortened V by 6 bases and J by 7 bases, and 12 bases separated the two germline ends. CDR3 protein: CASSQSQGEAFF. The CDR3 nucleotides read TGTGCCAGCTCCCAATCACAGGGTGAAGCTTTCTTT. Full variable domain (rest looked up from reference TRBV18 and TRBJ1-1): NAGVMQNPRHLVRRRGQEARLRCSPMKGHSHVYWYRQLPEEGLKFMVYLQKENIIDESGMPKERFSAEFPKEGPSILRIQQVVRGDSAAYFCASSQSQGEAFFGQGTRLTVV.

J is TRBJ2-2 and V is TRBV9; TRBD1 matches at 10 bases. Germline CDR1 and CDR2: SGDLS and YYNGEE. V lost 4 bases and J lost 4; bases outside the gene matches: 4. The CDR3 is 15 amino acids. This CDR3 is CASSPRTGGTGELFF. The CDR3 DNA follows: TGTGCCAGCAGCCCAAGGACAGGGGGCACCGGGGAGCTGTTTTTT.

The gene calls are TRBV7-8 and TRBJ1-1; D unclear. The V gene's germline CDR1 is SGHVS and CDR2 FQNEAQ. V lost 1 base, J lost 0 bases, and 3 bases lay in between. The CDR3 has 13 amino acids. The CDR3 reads CASSLEVNTEAFF. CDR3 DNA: TGTGCCAGCAGCTTAGAAGTGAACACTGAAGCTTTCTTT.

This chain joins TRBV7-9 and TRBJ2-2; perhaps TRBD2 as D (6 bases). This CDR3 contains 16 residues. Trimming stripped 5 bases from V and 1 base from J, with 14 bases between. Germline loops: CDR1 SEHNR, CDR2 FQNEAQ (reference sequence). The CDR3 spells CASSPGGVRNTGELFF. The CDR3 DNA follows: TGTGCCAGCAGCCCAGGCGGGGTGCGGAACACCGGGGAGCTGTTTTTT.

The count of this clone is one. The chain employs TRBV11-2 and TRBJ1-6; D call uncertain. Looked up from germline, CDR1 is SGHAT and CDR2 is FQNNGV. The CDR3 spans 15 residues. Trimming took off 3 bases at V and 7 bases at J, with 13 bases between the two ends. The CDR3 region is CASSFRPKSNSPLHF. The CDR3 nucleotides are TGTGCCAGCAGCTTTAGACCGAAATCAAATTCACCCCTCCACTTT.

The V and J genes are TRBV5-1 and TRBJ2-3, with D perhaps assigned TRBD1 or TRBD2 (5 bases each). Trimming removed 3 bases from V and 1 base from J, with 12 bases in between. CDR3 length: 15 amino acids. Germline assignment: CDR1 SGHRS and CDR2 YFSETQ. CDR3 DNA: TGCGCCAGCAGCTACCGGGACCGAGGCACAGATACGCAGTATTTT. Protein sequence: CASSYRDRGTDTQYF.